This T cell receptor beta chain was recovered during a study of CD8 T cells in Susac syndrome. CD8+ and CD4+ T cells from blood underwent TCR beta sequencing, which was carried out in a high-throughput format. V was trimmed by 8 bases and J by 3 bases, leaving 11 bases between them. This CDR3 contains 12 residues. Germline loops: CDR1 LNHDA, CDR2 SQIVND (reference sequence). cDNA came from approximately 0.5 to 1 ug RNA primed by random hexamers. TCRdb passed the immunoSEQ multiplex PCR reads through MiXCR, listing each CDR3 protein once. The data contain 150,000 to 200,000 distinct CDR3 sequences, 93% of them seen just once; the ten biggest clones take up 0.13%.

The source is a human donor in good health. The sequenced sample was CD4+ T cells from PBMCs. The rearrangement links TRBV19 to TRBJ2-7; D gene unclear. This CDR3 is CASPERFYEQYF. The CDR3 DNA sequence: TGTGCCAGTCCTGAGAGGTTCTACGAGCAGTACTTC.